A single sample gave rise to the 21 T cell receptor beta chains below, sequenced in a study of identical twins. TCRdb recomputed calls from the 5' RACE reads with MiXCR, one row per CDR3 protein. The sample holds 450,000 or so distinct CDR3 sequences, 13% to 15% seen once. Separately, the same data were catalogued under a study of yellow fever vaccine responses in identical twins.

The sequencing sample was made of CD4+ T cells sorted from blood. Receptor source: a woman between 18 and 30 years old in good health.

This clonotype appeared many times. The CDR3: CASSFKGGSSGNTIYF. In DNA, the CDR3 is TGTGCCAGCAGCTTCAAAGGGGGGAGCTCTGGAAACACCATATATTTT. The rearrangement uses TRBV11-2 and TRBJ1-3, with TRBD1 as a possible D gene (6 bases). Trimming cost V 3 bases and J 0 bases, with 12 bases left between them. This CDR3 contains 16 residues. The germline gives CDR1 SGHAT, CDR2 FQNNGV.

This chain joins TRBV30 and TRBJ2-7; D perhaps matches TRBD1 (5 bases). The CDR3 consists of 13 residues. Germline CDR1 reads GTSNPN; CDR2 reads SVGIG (reference sequence). V was shortened by 3 bases and J by 6 bases, with 15 bases between the two germline ends. The CDR3 nucleotides are TGTGCCTGGAGCCCCACAAGGGGTCGCGAGCAGTACTTC. It yields the protein CAWSPTRGREQYF. Full variable domain (rest looked up from reference TRBV30 and TRBJ2-7): SQTIHQWPATLVQPVGSPLSLECTVEGTSNPNLYWYRQAAGRGLQLLFYSVGIGQISSEVPQNLSASRPQDRQFILSSKKLLLSDSGFYLCAWSPTRGREQYFGPGTRLTVT.

The J gene is TRBJ2-7, the V gene TRBV18; 11 bases match TRBD2. Trimming at V came to 2 bases and at J to 3 bases, leaving 6 bases not matched to a gene. CDR3 length: 16 residues. In germline, CDR1 is KGHSH, CDR2 LQKENI. The CDR3 loop reads CASSPKTSGTFYEQYF. The CDR3 DNA follows: TGTGCCAGCTCACCAAAGACTAGCGGGACCTTCTACGAGCAGTACTTC.

This clonotype was counted only a few times. The rearrangement links TRBV29-1 to TRBJ2-3, with 7 bases that match TRBD1. Trimming at V came to 1 base and at J to 5 bases, leaving 3 bases not matched to a gene. CDR3 size: 13 residues. Germline assignment: CDR1 SQVTM and CDR2 ANQGSEA. The CDR3 sequence is CSVEVTGLDTQYF. The CDR3 DNA sequence: TGCAGCGTTGAAGTGACAGGGTTAGATACGCAGTATTTT.

The sample holds a few counts of this clonotype. The chain recombines TRBV20-1 with TRBJ2-5; 8 nucleotides agree with TRBD1. CDR1 is DFQATT and CDR2 is SNEGSKA in the germline V gene (reference sequence). CDR3 length: 15 amino acids. V dropped 2 bases and J dropped 1; count of bases not matched to a gene: 6. As DNA, the CDR3 is TGCAGTGCTAGAAAGGCAGGGGGCCTCCAAGAGACCCAGTACTTC. Translating it yields CSARKAGGLQETQYF.

The chain links TRBV3-1 to TRBJ1-4; D is possibly TRBD1 (6 bases). Germline values: CDR1 LGHDT, CDR2 YNNKEL (reference sequence). The CDR3 loop spans 12 amino acids. Deletions cut 3 bases from V and 13 bases from J, with 12 bases between. For the CDR3, the DNA is TGTGCCAGCAGCCATCAGAAGGGGGGACTGTTTTTT. This sequence encodes CASSHQKGGLFF.

This clonotype was seen a few times. This rearrangement joins TRBV5-5 to TRBJ1-3; possibly TRBD1 for D (5 bases). V was pared by 1 base and J by 1 base, with 12 bases between. The CDR3 is 16 amino acids. Looked up from germline, CDR1 is SGHKS and CDR2 is YYEKEE (reference sequence). CDR3 protein: CASSLTGQSSGNTIYF. The CDR3 DNA reads TGTGCCAGCAGCTTGACGGGGCAGTCTTCTGGAAACACCATATATTTT.

The CDR3 sequence: CASSYSVSSSYNEQFF. The DNA for the CDR3 is TGTGCCAGCAGTTACTCAGTCAGCAGCTCCTACAATGAGCAGTTCTTC. The chain combines TRBV6-2 or TRBV6-3 with TRBJ2-1, with D unclear. This CDR3 has 16 residues. CDR1 and CDR2 (germline): MNHEY, SVGEGT. Trimming took off 0 bases at V and 0 bases at J, with 9 bases between the two ends.

The chain uses TRBV2 and TRBJ2-6; no clear D gene. Germline CDR1 and CDR2: SNHLY and FYNNEI. The CDR3 has 11 residues. Trimming cost V 8 bases and J 13 bases, with 12 bases left between them. CDR3 sequence reads: CASSTPGVLTF. The CDR3 DNA sequence: TGTGCCAGCTCGACCCCAGGTGTCCTGACTTTC.

This clonotype came up many times. The chain couples TRBV12-3 or TRBV12-4 to TRBJ2-1; tentative D call: TRBD2 (6 bases). The CDR3 has 13 residues. The V end was cut by 5 bases, the J end by 9 bases, with 14 bases between. The CDR3 coding sequence is TGTGCCAGCAGTCTGGGGCGGGAAGGTGAGCAGTTCTTC. Translation: CASSLGREGEQFF.

The chain uses TRBV7-2 and TRBJ2-7; TRBD1 aligns across 9 bases. The ends lost 6 bases at V and 2 bases at J; junction bases unmatched: 8. CDR1 and CDR2 from the germline V gene are SGHTA and FQGNSA. CDR3 size: 15 residues. CDR3 nucleotides: TGTGCCAGCAGAACCACAGGGGGCGCCGCCTACGAGCAGTACTTC. Encoded protein: CASRTTGGAAYEQYF.

This clonotype was seen more than once but under ten times. This chain uses TRBV10-3 with TRBJ2-7, with D tentatively TRBD2 (6 bases). Germline V gene lookup returns CDR1 ENHRY and CDR2 SYGVKD. The CDR3 is 11 residues long. Trimming cost V 5 bases and J 7 bases, with 9 bases left between them. As DNA, the CDR3 is TGTGCCATCAGTCGGGAGAAGGAGCAGTACTTC. Translation gives CAISREKEQYF.

This clonotype was observed a few times. The chain recombines TRBV6-5 with TRBJ2-5, with D unresolved. The CDR3 is 11 residues long. Germline CDR1 MNHEY, CDR2 SVGAGI. The ends were cut back, 8 bases at V and 0 bases at J, with 4 bases in the middle. The CDR3, as DNA: TGTGCCAGCTTGTACCAAGAGACCCAGTACTTC. Its translation: CASLYQETQYF.

This clonotype was found a few times. The chain links TRBV20-1 to TRBJ2-1; no reliable D call. CDR1 DFQATT and CDR2 SNEGSKA come from the germline V gene (reference sequence). The CDR3 length is 13 residues. Trimming left V 4 bases short and J 5 bases short, with 12 bases between. CDR3 sequence reads: CSATLDGHNEQFF. The CDR3, as DNA: TGCAGTGCTACCCTAGACGGACACAATGAGCAGTTCTTC.

This clonotype was seen at least ten times. The chain links TRBV29-1 to TRBJ2-1; 10 bases line up with TRBD2. Germline V gene lookup returns CDR1 SQVTM and CDR2 ANQGSEA. CDR3 size: 11 residues. V lost 6 bases, J lost 7 bases, and 0 bases stayed unmatched. Written as DNA, the CDR3 is TGCAGCGTGGGACTAGCGAATGAGCAGTTCTTC. It is translated as CSVGLANEQFF.

The sample holds a few counts of this clonotype. The chain joins TRBV28 to TRBJ2-5, with D possibly matching TRBD2 (6 bases). V lost 6 bases to trimming and J lost 4 bases, with 18 bases between them. Germline-derived CDR1 and CDR2 are MDHEN and SYDVKM. This CDR3 comprises 15 residues. The CDR3 sequence: CASRVAPGAPETQYF. CDR3 DNA sequence: TGTGCCAGCAGGGTCGCTCCGGGAGCCCCAGAGACCCAGTACTTC.

This clonotype showed up just a few times. The chain has TRBV25-1 and TRBJ2-7, with 8 bases that match TRBD1. The junction had 11 bases not matched to a gene; V was cut back by 3 bases and J by 1 base. This CDR3 comprises 17 residues. The V gene's germline CDR1 is MGHDK and CDR2 SYGVNS. The CDR3: CASSERRPGGWSYEQYF. The CDR3 coding sequence is TGTGCCAGCAGTGAGAGACGTCCAGGGGGCTGGTCCTACGAGCAGTACTTC.

The sample holds many counts of this clonotype. V gene TRBV27 combines with J gene TRBJ2-3; D gene uncertain. Trimming shortened V by 5 bases and J by 12 bases, and 12 bases separated the two germline ends. CDR1 is MNHEY and CDR2 is SMNVEV in the germline V gene (reference sequence). The length of the CDR3 is 11 residues. CDR3 sequence reads: CASSSAARQYF. The CDR3 DNA follows: TGTGCCAGCAGTAGCGCCGCAAGACAGTATTTT.

This clonotype was seen only a few times. The chain joins TRBV9 to TRBJ2-2; D might be TRBD2 (6 bases). Trimming shortened V by 1 base and J by 6 bases, and 13 bases separated the two germline ends. Germline V gene data show CDR1 as SGDLS and CDR2 as YYNGEE. The CDR3 contains 15 residues. This CDR3 reads CASSVSGGKAGELFF. CDR3 bases: TGTGCCAGCAGCGTATCCGGGGGAAAGGCCGGGGAGCTGTTTTTT.

This clonotype was counted at least ten times. V gene TRBV3-1 combines with J gene TRBJ2-3, with TRBD1 matching over 9 bases. In germline, CDR1 is LGHDT, CDR2 YNNKEL (reference sequence). The CDR3 covers 16 residues. The ends lost 1 base at V and 2 bases at J; junction bases unmatched: 4. CDR3 sequence reads: CASSQGQGGYTDTQYF. CDR3 bases: TGTGCCAGCAGCCAAGGACAGGGGGGCTACACAGATACGCAGTATTTT.

A few counts support this clonotype. The chain couples TRBV5-1 to TRBJ2-7; unclear D gene. The CDR3 is made up of 12 amino acids. Trimming stripped 2 bases from V and 5 bases from J, with 8 bases between. CDR1 is SGHRS and CDR2 is YFSETQ in the germline V gene. In DNA, the CDR3 is TGCGCCAGCAGCTTACCCTCTAACGAGCAGTACTTC. Amino acid sequence: CASSLPSNEQYF. Together with reference TRBV5-1 and TRBJ2-7, the CDR3 gives the full variable domain: KAGVTQTPRYLIKTRGQQVTLSCSPISGHRSVSWYQQTPGQGLQFLFEYFSETQRNKGNFPGRFSGRQFSNSRSEMNVSTLELGDSALYLCASSLPSNEQYFGPGTRLTVT.